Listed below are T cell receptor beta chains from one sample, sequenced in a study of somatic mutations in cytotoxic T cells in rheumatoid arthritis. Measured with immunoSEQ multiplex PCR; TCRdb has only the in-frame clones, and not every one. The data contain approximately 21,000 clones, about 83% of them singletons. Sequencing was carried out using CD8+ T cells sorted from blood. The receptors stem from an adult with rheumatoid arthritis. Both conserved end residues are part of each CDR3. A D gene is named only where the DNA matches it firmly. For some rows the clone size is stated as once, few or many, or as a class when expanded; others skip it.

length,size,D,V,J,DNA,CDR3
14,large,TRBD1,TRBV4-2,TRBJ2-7,TGTGCCAGCAGCCGCCGGGACAGCTCCTACGAGCAGTACTTC,CASSRRDSSYEQYF
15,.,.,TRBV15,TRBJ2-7,TGTGCCACCAGCAGAGAACCGGGACACCTCTACGAGCAGTACTTC,CATSREPGHLYEQYF
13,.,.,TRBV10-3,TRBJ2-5,TGTGCCATCACGGCGGGGACTCAAGAGACCCAGTACTTC,CAITAGTQETQYF
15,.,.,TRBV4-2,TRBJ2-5,TGTGCCAGCAGCCATGTACTAGCCTCCCAAGAGACCCAGTACTTC,CASSHVLASQETQYF
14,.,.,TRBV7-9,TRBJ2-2,TGTGCCAGCAGCTTGATTATGGGGACCAGGGAGCTGTTTTTT,CASSLIMGTRELFF
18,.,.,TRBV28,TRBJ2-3,TGTGCCAGCAGTTTACTTCTGCAGGGGCAGGAAAGCACAGATACGCAGTATTTT,CASSLLLQGQESTDTQYF
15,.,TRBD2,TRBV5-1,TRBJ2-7,TGCGCCAGCAGCAATCCCCTAGCGGGGGTCTACGAGCAGTACTTC,CASSNPLAGVYEQYF
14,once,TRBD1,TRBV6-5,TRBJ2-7,TGTGCCAGCAGTCTTCGGGACAGGGCAGGGGAGCAGTACTTC,CASSLRDRAGEQYF
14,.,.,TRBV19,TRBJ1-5,TGTGCCAGTAGTAGCAGGGGAGAGGTTCAGCCCCAGCATTTT,CASSSRGEVQPQHF
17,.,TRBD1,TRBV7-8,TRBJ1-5,TGTGCCAGCAGCTTGGCCACCGGGACAGGGTCGGGTCAGCCCCAGCATTTT,CASSLATGTGSGQPQHF
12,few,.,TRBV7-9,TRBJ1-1,TGTGCCAGCAGCTTAGTTGGATCTGAAGCTTTCTTT,CASSLVGSEAFF
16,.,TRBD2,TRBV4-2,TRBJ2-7,TGTGCCAGCAGCCAAGAAGGGCTAGCGGGCCCCTACGAGCAGTACTTC,CASSQEGLAGPYEQYF
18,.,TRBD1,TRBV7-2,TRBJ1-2,TGTGCCAGCAGCCCCCGTCCCGGGACAGGGGGCTCGAACTATGGCTACACCTTC,CASSPRPGTGGSNYGYTF
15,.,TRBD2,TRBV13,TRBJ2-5,TGTGCCAGCAGCTTAGGCCGGGAGGGGAAGGAGACCCAGTACTTC,CASSLGREGKETQYF
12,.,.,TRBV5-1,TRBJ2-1,TGCGCCAGCAGCTTAACGAGGGGTGAGCAGTTCTTC,CASSLTRGEQFF
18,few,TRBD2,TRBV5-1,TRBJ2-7,TGCGCCAGCAGCTTAGGGACTAGCGGGATTCCGCTTCCCCTCGAGCAGTACTTC,CASSLGTSGIPLPLEQYF